The 10 T cell receptor beta chains reported below all come from one sample, sequenced in a study of T cells expressing NK-cell markers. Using the 5' RACE reads, TCRdb records one entry per CDR3 protein without DNA. In total, the table holds hundreds of thousands of distinct CDR3 sequences. Material for sequencing was blood T cells: a sorted CD56 or NKG2C T cell subset, CD4+ or CD8+ T cells, or bulk PBMC T cells (not recorded which). The source of these receptors is a man between 18 and 29 years old in good health.

V and J are TRBV9 and TRBJ2-3; the TCRdb D gene call, TRBD2, has no DNA to confirm it. Looked up from germline, CDR1 is SGDLS and CDR2 is YYNGEE. There are 15 residues in the CDR3. The CDR3 sequence is CASSVLSGTTDTQYF.

The J gene is TRBJ1-6, the V gene TRBV5-1. The CDR3 length is 12 residues. The germline V gene has CDR1 SGHRS and CDR2 YFSETQ. This CDR3 is CASSLDDSPLHF.

This rearrangement joins TRBV12-3 or TRBV12-4 to TRBJ1-5. This CDR3 is built from 11 residues. The CDR3 sequence: CASSLDQPQHF.

V and J are TRBV20-1 and TRBJ2-1; the D call of TRBD2 rests on TCRdb alone, since no DNA is present to check it. The CDR3 is made up of 15 amino acids. The germline CDR1 and CDR2 sequences are DFQATT and SNEGSKA (reference sequence). The CDR3: CSAPVGGRVYNEQFF.

V usage is TRBV11-2 and J usage is TRBJ2-5; there is no DNA to check the TCRdb D call of TRBD1. Germline CDR1 SGHAT, CDR2 FQNNGV. The CDR3 covers 16 residues. The CDR3 loop is CASSPRRGQGSQTQYF.

V is TRBV6-2 or TRBV6-3 and J is TRBJ2-7; TCRdb calls TRBD2, which cannot be checked without DNA. This CDR3 has 15 residues. Looked up from germline, CDR1 is MNHEY and CDR2 is SVGEGT. The CDR3 sequence: CASSAENLAGSQQYF.

The V call is TRBV28, the J call TRBJ2-5; TCRdb selects TRBD1, and the lack of DNA leaves this call unchecked. Germline V gene lookup returns CDR1 MDHEN and CDR2 SYDVKM. The CDR3 is 14 amino acids. The CDR3 here is CASRWGARVETQYF.

The chain joins TRBV24-1 to TRBJ1-5; TCRdb designates TRBD1, a call that cannot be tested without DNA. Germline CDR1 is KGHDR and CDR2 is SFDVKD. The CDR3 loop spans 15 amino acids. CDR3: CATSGGQGSNQPQHF.

The gene calls are TRBV6-5 and TRBJ1-5. The V gene's germline CDR1 is MNHEY and CDR2 SVGAGI. This CDR3 is built from 14 residues. CDR3 sequence: CASSLNQGNQPQHF.

The CDR3 sequence is CSAIPIQGQNEKLFF. This rearrangement joins TRBV20-1 to TRBJ1-4; the TRBD1 assignment by TCRdb is unverifiable without DNA. CDR1 and CDR2 from the germline V gene are DFQATT and SNEGSKA (reference sequence). CDR3 size: 15 residues.